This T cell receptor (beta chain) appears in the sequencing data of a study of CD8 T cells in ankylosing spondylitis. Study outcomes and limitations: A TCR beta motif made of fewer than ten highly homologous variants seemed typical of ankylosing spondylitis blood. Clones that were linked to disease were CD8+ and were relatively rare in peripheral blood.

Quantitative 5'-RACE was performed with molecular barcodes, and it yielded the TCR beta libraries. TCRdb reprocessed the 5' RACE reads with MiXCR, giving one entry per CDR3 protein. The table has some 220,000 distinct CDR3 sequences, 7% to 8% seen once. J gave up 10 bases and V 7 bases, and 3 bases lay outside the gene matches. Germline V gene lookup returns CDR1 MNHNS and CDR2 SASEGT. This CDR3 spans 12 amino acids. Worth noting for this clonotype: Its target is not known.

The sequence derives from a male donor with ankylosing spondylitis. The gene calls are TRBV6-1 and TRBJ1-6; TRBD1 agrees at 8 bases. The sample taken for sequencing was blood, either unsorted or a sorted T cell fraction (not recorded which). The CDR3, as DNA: TGTGCCAGCATCAGGGGGCACTCACCCCTCCACTTT. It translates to CASIRGHSPLHF.